The 25 T cell receptor beta chains below come from one sample, sequenced in a study of tumor and adjacent non-tumor tissue in lung cancer. No cell sorting was done before RNA was extracted from the tissue. More than 3 cm separated this lung sample from the edge of the tumor. A modified ARM-PCR protocol with three rounds of nested PCR amplified TCRbeta. TCRdb ran MiXCR on the multiplex PCR reads and lists one entry per CDR3 protein. The sample includes tens of thousands of distinct CDR3 sequences, 74% of them seen just once. The sample taken for sequencing was distant non-tumor lung tissue. The receptors stem from a woman aged 55-69 years with non-small cell lung cancer.

As concerns this clonotype: At one boundary the junction diverges from the germline segment, which might be a read error. V is TRBV6-6 and J is TRBJ2-3, with unresolved D. CDR3 size: 16 residues. Per the germline V gene, CDR1 is MNHNY and CDR2 is SVGAGI (reference sequence). The CDR3 reads CTSSYSQLGGLDTKYF. Here the CDR3 DNA reads TGTACCAGCAGTTACTCGCAGCTAGGTGGTTTAGATACGAAGTATTTT.

A word on this clonotype: The junction shows a germline mismatch at one end, possibly a read error. This chain uses TRBV6-1 with TRBJ2-6; weak D call: TRBD1 (5 bases). CDR1 is MNHNS, CDR2 SASEGT, per germline. CDR3 size: 16 residues. CDR3 DNA: TGTGCCAGGAGTTGGACACAGAGCTCTGGGGCCAACGTCCTAACCTTC. This gives the protein CARSWTQSSGANVLTF.

The chain couples TRBV4-1 to TRBJ2-1; TRBD2 matches 11 bases. This CDR3 has 15 residues. Per the germline V gene, CDR1 is MGHRA and CDR2 is YSYEKL. The junction had 15 bases not matched to a gene; V was cut back by 5 bases and J by 15 bases. The CDR3 loop reads CASSLLGLAVHGLFF. The CDR3 DNA sequence: TGCGCCAGCAGCTTACTGGGACTAGCGGTACATGGGCTGTTCTTC.

Comment on this clonotype: The germline gene is not matched at one end of the junction; a read error may be the cause. The chain has TRBV11-2 and TRBJ2-5; either TRBD1 or TRBD2 may fit D (7 bases each). The CDR3 is 15 amino acids. From germline, CDR1 is SGHAT and CDR2 FQNNGV. CDR3 bases: TGTGCAAGCAGGGAGGGGGCACGGGGTACAGAGACCCAGTGCTTC. Its protein product is CASREGARGTETQCF.

This clonotype occurred many times. V gene TRBV6-2 or TRBV6-3 combines with J gene TRBJ2-7, with 8 bases that match TRBD1. The CDR3 covers 16 residues. V lost 4 bases and J lost 3; bases outside the gene matches: 11. Germline V gene sequence: CDR1 MNHEY, CDR2 SVGEGT. CDR3 amino acids: CASSSNDRGNLYEQYF. The DNA for the CDR3 is TGTGCCAGCAGTTCCAACGACAGGGGTAATCTCTACGAGCAGTACTTC.

In regard to this clonotype: Germline is not matched at one junction end, which may reflect a read error. The rearrangement joins TRBV12-3 or TRBV12-4 to TRBJ2-5, with a possible D match to TRBD2 (5 bases). The CDR3 totals 13 residues. The CDR3 DNA follows: TGTGCCAGTAGTTTTGGACTGAAAGAGAGCCAGTACTTC. As protein: CASSFGLKESQYF.

Comment on this clonotype: One end of the junction does not line up with germline, which may come from a read error. The chain recombines TRBV4-2 with TRBJ2-7; possibly TRBD1 for D (5 bases). There are 16 residues in the CDR3. Germline V CDR1 and CDR2: LGHNA, YNFKEQ. CDR3 sequence: CANSQDSSQGGYEQYF. In DNA, the CDR3 is TGCGCCAACAGCCAAGATTCATCCCAGGGCGGCTACGAGCAGTACTTC.

In this sample, this clonotype turned up many times. Possible read error: a much larger clone is one base away. The chain joins TRBV29-1 to TRBJ2-6; D gene ambiguous. Germline V gene sequence: CDR1 SQVTM, CDR2 ANQGSEA. The CDR3 contains 16 residues. Here the CDR3 reads CSAEETISAGANVLTF. The CDR3 coding sequence is TGCAGCGCTGAAGAGACGATTTCTGCTGGGGCCAACGTCCTGACTTTC.

On this clonotype: The junction shows a germline mismatch at one end, possibly a read error. The chain is built from TRBV20-1 and TRBJ2-7, with TRBD2 as a possible D gene (5 bases). The germline V gene encodes CDR1 DFQATT and CDR2 SNEGSKA (reference sequence). The length of the CDR3 is 13 residues. The chain's CDR3 is CSTRESETYEQYF. CDR3 sequence (DNA): TGCAGTACTAGAGAAAGTGAGACTTACGAGCAGTACTTC.

Concerning this clonotype itself: The conserved final phenylalanine or tryptophan is absent from the CDR3, which likely points to a read error. V and J are TRBV6-2 or TRBV6-3 and TRBJ2-1; D is undetermined. V was shortened by 8 bases and J by 10 bases, with 21 bases between the two germline ends. Germline lookup yields CDR1 MNHEY and CDR2 SVGEGT. The CDR3 has 14 amino acids. The CDR3 loop reads CASCDPGLGMEQFL. The CDR3 DNA reads TGTGCCAGCTGTGACCCGGGCCTCGGTATGGAGCAGTTCTTA.

On this clonotype: This may arise from a read error, as a much more abundant clone is one base away. The chain uses TRBV7-9 and TRBJ2-1; the match to TRBD2 covers 11 bases. The CDR3 covers 15 residues. Germline values: CDR1 SEHNR, CDR2 FQNEAQ (reference sequence). In nucleotides, the CDR3 is TGTACCAGCAGCTTAGGACTAGCGGGCGACAATGAGCAGTTCTTC. It specifies CTSSLGLAGDNEQFF.

In its sample, this clonotype ranks as medium-sized. The chain carries TRBV6-2 or TRBV6-3 and TRBJ1-5; a possible D gene is TRBD1 (5 bases). From germline, CDR1 is MNHEY and CDR2 SVGEGT. This CDR3 comprises 12 residues. V shed 6 bases and J shed 5 bases, with 8 bases lying between them. CDR3 in amino acids: CASRGRYQPQHF. CDR3 DNA sequence: TGTGCCAGCAGGGGACGGTATCAGCCCCAGCATTTT.

For this clonotype: A read error may explain this, as a much larger clone is one base away. The genes are TRBV28 and TRBJ1-4, with D tentatively TRBD1 (5 bases). Deletions cut 5 bases from V and 10 bases from J, with 17 bases between. The CDR3 loop spans 14 amino acids. Germline V gene lookup returns CDR1 MDHEN and CDR2 SYDVKM. CDR3: CASSTPQEIRKLFF. DNA for the CDR3: TGTGCCAGCAGTACCCCACAGGAGATCAGAAAACTGTTTTTT.

On this clonotype itself: Given the absence of the conserved phenylalanine or tryptophan at the CDR3 end, a read error is likely. The rearrangement uses TRBV4-3 and TRBJ2-7; D remains unclear. CDR3 size: 15 residues. Germline CDR1 LGHNA, CDR2 YSLEER. Trimming pared 0 bases from V and 6 bases from J, leaving 15 bases between. The CDR3 is CASSQEGTNSAEQYY. CDR3 nucleotides: TGCGCCAGCAGCCAAGAAGGCACAAATTCGGCCGAGCAGTACTAC.

CDR3 sequence: CASSILGLHGRESYEQYF. The CDR3 bases are TGTGCCAGCAGCATACTCGGTTTACACGGGCGCGAGTCCTACGAGCAGTACTTC. V usage is TRBV12-3 or TRBV12-4 and J usage is TRBJ2-7; D unresolved. The CDR3 covers 18 residues. V was shortened by 6 bases and J by 1 base, with 25 bases between the two germline ends.

About this clonotype itself: At one boundary the junction diverges from the germline segment, which might be a read error. The V gene is TRBV4-3, the J gene TRBJ1-5; TRBD1 matches at 8 bases. The CDR3 is 20 amino acids. CDR1 and CDR2 (germline): LGHNA, YSLEER. The CDR3 sequence is CTSSQDLSTGQGGANQPQHF. DNA for the CDR3: TGCACCAGCAGCCAAGATCTAAGTACAGGACAGGGTGGCGCAAATCAGCCCCAGCATTTT.

Notes on this clonotype: One end of the junction varies from germline; a read error may be responsible. The chain is built from TRBV5-4 and TRBJ2-7; D might be TRBD1 or TRBD2, each matching 7 bases. Germline values: CDR1 SGHNT, CDR2 YYREEE (reference sequence). This CDR3 has 15 amino acids. The CDR3 reads CASGLTSRGTYEQYF. CDR3 coding DNA: TGTGCCAGCGGCTTGACTAGCAGGGGGACCTACGAGCAGTACTTC.

This clonotype was observed at least ten times. This rearrangement joins TRBV11-2 to TRBJ1-2; 8 bases are shared with TRBD1. The CDR3 covers 14 residues. In germline, CDR1 is SGHAT, CDR2 FQNNGV. The V and J ends lost 5 bases and 3 bases, in that order; junction bases with no gene match: 5. The CDR3 coding sequence is TGTGCCAGCAGCGAGGGACAGGTGTACTATGGCTACACCTTC. Its protein is CASSEGQVYYGYTF.

Notes on this clonotype: At one boundary the junction diverges from the germline segment, which might be a read error. The chain joins TRBV5-6 to TRBJ2-5; tentatively, D is TRBD1 (5 bases). The CDR3 loop spans 15 amino acids. CDR1 is SGHDT, CDR2 YYEEEE, per germline. CDR3 bases: TGTGCCAGCAGGTTCCCAGGGATCAGTGGAGAGACCCACTACTTC. Translating gives CASRFPGISGETHYF.

V gene TRBV6-5 combines with J gene TRBJ1-4; 7 nucleotides agree with TRBD1. Germline V gene lookup returns CDR1 MNHEY and CDR2 SVGAGI. The CDR3 totals 14 residues. CDR3 nucleotide sequence: TGTACCAACAGGGTAGACAGGGCTGGGGGAAAACTGTTTTTT. This sequence encodes CTNRVDRAGGKLFF.

Worth noting for this clonotype: Since the CDR3 does not end with the conserved phenylalanine or tryptophan, this likely comes from a read error. The chain joins TRBV7-2 to TRBJ2-3; 9 nucleotides agree with TRBD2. Trimming removed 0 bases from V and 6 bases from J; junction bases left unmatched: 10. The germline CDR1 and CDR2 sequences are SGHTA and FQGNSA. This CDR3 is 17 amino acids long. Here the CDR3 DNA reads TGTGCCAGCAGCTTAGCTTCGGCTAGCGGGAAAGGGGATACGCAGTATCTT. Its protein is CASSLASASGKGDTQYL.

The V and J genes are TRBV5-6 and TRBJ2-3; 7 bases agree with TRBD1. The junction had 7 bases not matched to a gene; V was cut back by 4 bases and J by 5 bases. Germline-derived CDR1 and CDR2 are SGHDT and YYEEEE. The CDR3 length is 14 residues. Written as DNA, the CDR3 is TGTGCCAGCAGCCCTGGACAGGATGGAGATACGCAGTATTTT. Its translation: CASSPGQDGDTQYF. Drawing the rest from reference TRBV5-6 and TRBJ2-3, the complete variable domain is DAGVTQSPTHLIKTRGQQVTLRCSPKSGHDTVSWYQQALGQGPQFIFQYYEEEERQRGNFPDRFSGHQFPNYSSELNVNALLLGDSALYLCASSPGQDGDTQYFGPGTRLTVL.

On this clonotype: Relative to the germline gene, one junction end is altered; a read error may explain this. The chain carries TRBV11-1 and TRBJ2-4; TRBD2 is a possible D gene (6 bases). The CDR3 contains 14 residues. Per germline, CDR1 SGHAT and CDR2 FQDESV (reference sequence). The CDR3 loop reads CASSLSGGANIRYF. For the CDR3, the DNA is TGTGCCAGCAGCTTATCGGGCGGGGCAAACATTCGGTACTTC.

Turning to this clonotype: No conserved phenylalanine or tryptophan is present at the end of the CDR3, so a read error is the likely explanation. Because the CDR3's place on the DNA is in doubt, the DNA is left out and the CDR3 is given as listed by TCRdb. The chain recombines TRBV12-3 or TRBV12-4 with TRBJ1-4; the table's D call of TRBD1 was not tested on the DNA. The CDR3 adds up to 15 amino acids, both ends counted. The CDR3 protein is CASSREDRGSEKLCL.

As to this clonotype: Because it lacks the conserved phenylalanine or tryptophan at the end, this CDR3 is likely a read error. Because the CDR3's place on the DNA is in doubt, the DNA is left out and the CDR3 is given as listed by TCRdb. The CDR3 protein is CASSSNRGRRLNTEALY. The chain carries TRBV11-2 and TRBJ1-1; TRBD1, as called in the table, went unchecked against the DNA. Germline loops: CDR1 SGHAT, CDR2 FQNNGV. Ends included, the CDR3 has 17 residues.